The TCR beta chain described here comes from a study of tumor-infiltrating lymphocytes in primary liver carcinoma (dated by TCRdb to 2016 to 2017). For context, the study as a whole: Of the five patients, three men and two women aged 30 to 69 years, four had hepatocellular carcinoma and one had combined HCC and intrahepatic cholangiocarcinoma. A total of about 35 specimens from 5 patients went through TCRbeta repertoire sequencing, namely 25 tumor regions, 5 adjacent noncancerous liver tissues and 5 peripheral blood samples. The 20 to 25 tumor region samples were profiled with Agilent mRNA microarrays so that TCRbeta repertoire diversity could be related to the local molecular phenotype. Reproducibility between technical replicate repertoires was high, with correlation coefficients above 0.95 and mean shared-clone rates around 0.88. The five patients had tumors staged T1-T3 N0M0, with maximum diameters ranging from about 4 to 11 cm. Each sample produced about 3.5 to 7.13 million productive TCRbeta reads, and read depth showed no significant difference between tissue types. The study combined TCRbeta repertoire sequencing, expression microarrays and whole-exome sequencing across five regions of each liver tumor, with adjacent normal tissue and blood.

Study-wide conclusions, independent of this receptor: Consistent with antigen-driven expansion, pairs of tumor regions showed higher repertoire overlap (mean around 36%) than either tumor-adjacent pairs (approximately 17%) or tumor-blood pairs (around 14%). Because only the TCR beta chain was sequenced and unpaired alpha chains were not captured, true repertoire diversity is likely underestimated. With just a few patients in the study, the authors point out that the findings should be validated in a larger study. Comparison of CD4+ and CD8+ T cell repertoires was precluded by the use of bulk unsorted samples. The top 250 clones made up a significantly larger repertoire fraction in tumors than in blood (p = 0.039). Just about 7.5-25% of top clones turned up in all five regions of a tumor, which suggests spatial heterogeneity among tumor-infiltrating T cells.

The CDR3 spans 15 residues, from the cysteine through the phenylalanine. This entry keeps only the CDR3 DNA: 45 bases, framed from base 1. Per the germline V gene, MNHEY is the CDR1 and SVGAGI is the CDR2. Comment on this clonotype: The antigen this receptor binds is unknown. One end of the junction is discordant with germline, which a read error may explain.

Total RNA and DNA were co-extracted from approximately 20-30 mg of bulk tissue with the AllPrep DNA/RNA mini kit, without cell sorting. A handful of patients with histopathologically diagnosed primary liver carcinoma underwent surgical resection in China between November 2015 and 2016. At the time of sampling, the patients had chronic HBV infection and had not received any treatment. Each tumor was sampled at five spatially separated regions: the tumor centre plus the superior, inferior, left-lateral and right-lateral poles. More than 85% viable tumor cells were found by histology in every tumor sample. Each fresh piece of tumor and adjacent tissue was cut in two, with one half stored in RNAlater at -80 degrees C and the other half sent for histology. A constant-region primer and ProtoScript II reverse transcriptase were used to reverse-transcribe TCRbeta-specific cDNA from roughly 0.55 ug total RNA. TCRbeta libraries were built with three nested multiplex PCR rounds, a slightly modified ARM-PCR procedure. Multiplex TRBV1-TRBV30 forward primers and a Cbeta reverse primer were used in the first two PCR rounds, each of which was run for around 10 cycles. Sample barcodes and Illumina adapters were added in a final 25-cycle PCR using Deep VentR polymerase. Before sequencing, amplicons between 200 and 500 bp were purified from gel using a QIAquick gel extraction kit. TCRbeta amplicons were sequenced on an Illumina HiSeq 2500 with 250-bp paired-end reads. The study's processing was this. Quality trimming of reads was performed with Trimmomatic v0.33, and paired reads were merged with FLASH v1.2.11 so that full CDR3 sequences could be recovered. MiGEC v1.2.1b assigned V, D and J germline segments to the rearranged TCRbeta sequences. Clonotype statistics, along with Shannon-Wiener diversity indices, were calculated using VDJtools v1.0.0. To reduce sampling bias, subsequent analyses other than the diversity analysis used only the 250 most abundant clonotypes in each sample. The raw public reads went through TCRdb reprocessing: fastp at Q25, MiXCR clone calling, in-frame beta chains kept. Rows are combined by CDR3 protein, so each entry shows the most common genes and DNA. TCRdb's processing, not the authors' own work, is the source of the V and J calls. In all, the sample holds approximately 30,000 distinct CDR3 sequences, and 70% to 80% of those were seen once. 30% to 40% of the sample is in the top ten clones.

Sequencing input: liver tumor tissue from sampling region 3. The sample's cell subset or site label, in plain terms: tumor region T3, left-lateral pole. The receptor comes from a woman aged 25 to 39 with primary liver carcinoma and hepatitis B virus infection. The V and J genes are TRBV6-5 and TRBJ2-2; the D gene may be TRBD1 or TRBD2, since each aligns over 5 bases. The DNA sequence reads TGTGCCAGCAATCCGCGGGCAGGGTTCACCGGAGAGCTGTTTTTT. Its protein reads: CASNPRAGFTGELFF.